This section outlines one TCR beta chain sequence together with its context. The target antigen is unknown. The sample belongs to a study of cytomegalovirus exposure and HLA in healthy donors. Turning to the study itself: Earlier work reported 100 million to 130 million unique TCR beta sequences from 170 million or so T cells.

With 60 Vbeta and 13 Jbeta primers, the PCR was carried out. Methods used by the authors: Per a later analysis, the number of unique TCR beta chains was approximately 80 million, of which around 9.9 million were shared. TCRdb's table, derived via immunoSEQ multiplex PCR, lists solely in-frame clones and lacks some. V and J calls and clone size are copied from that table; D and trimming were computed from the DNA. Seen here are just under 95,000 clones, roughly 80% observed once, and the top ten hold around 7.5%. Findings and caveats of the study: Most TCRs appeared rarely, but some public TCRs recurred in many donors. Most TCR beta V segments were productive about 90% or about 30% of the time in an earlier analysis.

Sequenced sample: PBMCs. The receptor comes from a man aged 45 to 65 in good health and CMV-seropositive.

This CDR3 reads CASSVAGQSRSPLHF. The CDR3 nucleotides read TGTGCCAGCAGCGTAGCCGGACAGAGCAGGTCACCCCTCCACTTT. The chain uses TRBV9 and TRBJ1-6; tentatively, D is TRBD1 (6 bases). The CDR3 length is 15 residues. Per germline, CDR1 SGDLS and CDR2 YYNGEE. Trimming pared 0 bases from V and 10 bases from J, leaving 14 bases between. Full variable domain (missing parts from reference TRBV9 and TRBJ1-6): DSGVTQTPKHLITATGQRVTLRCSPRSGDLSVYWYQQSLDQGLQFLIQYYNGEERAKGNILERFSAQQFPDLHSELNLSSLELGDSALYFCASSVAGQSRSPLHFGNGTRLTVT.